This T cell receptor (beta chain) was recovered during a study of cytomegalovirus exposure and HLA in healthy donors. As for the study in general: From donors who were HLA-typed, an early data release held 80 million or so unique TCRs.

Study-wide findings and caveats: A few of the chains that were CMV-associated were confirmed in vitro to be specific for CMV antigens.

Trimming cost V 5 bases and J 4 bases; bases outside gene matches: 15. This CDR3 is 17 amino acids long. Germline lookup yields CDR1 SGHAT and CDR2 FQNNGV. Primers included in the PCR were 60 Vbeta and 13 Jbeta primers. TCRdb's copy holds only in-frame clones and misses some; the assay was immunoSEQ multiplex PCR. This table holds 120,000 or so clones, 80% found once. A note on this clone: Its antigen is not identified.

The TCR was taken from a man aged 40-55 years in good health and CMV-seronegative. The rearrangement uses TRBV11-2 and TRBJ2-7, with 9 bases identical to TRBD1. Sequences were obtained from PBMCs. Here the CDR3 reads CASSLAPPGQGPYEQYF. The CDR3 coding sequence is TGTGCCAGCAGCCTAGCCCCACCGGGACAGGGACCATACGAGCAGTACTTC.